This TCR beta chain emerged from a study of cytomegalovirus exposure and HLA in healthy donors. Whole-study results and caveats: When analyzed later, a missense DCLRE1C variant was found to be linked to TCR beta V- and J-gene trimming.

This CDR3 is built from 14 residues. V dropped 11 bases and J dropped 6 bases, with 23 bases sitting between them. Germline V CDR1 and CDR2: SNHLY, FYNNEI. The PCR contained 60 Vbeta and 13 Jbeta primers. Clones were sequenced by immunoSEQ multiplex PCR, and TCRdb holds only the in-frame ones, with some missing. The sample has 55,000 to 75,000 clones. Points on this clone: Its matching antigen is unknown.

The receptor was derived from a male donor in good health and CMV-seronegative. J is TRBJ2-7 and V is TRBV2; D possibly corresponds to TRBD2 (5 bases). The sequencing input was PBMCs. CDR3 residues: CASREELVGREQYF. CDR3 bases: TGTGCCTCCCGAGAGGAACTAGTAGGACGCGAGCAGTACTTC. Using reference TRBV2 and TRBJ2-7 for the parts outside the CDR3, the full variable domain is EPEVTQTPSHQVTQMGQEVILRCVPISNHLYFYWYRQILGQKVEFLVSFYNNEISEKSEIFDDQFSVERPDGSNFTLKIRSTKLEDSAMYFCASREELVGREQYFGPGTRLTVT.